The 26 T cell receptor beta chains below all came from one sample that was sequenced in a study of blood T cells in healthy people across ages. The use of a sample-barcoded 5' primer and a J-beta primer mix characterized a second PCR of 7 to 11 cycles. TCRdb independently ran MiXCR on the 5' RACE reads; one entry per CDR3 protein. The sample shows around 1,900,000 distinct CDR3 sequences, about 39% of them seen only once. Sequencing was performed on blood. These receptors were collected from a human donor in good health.

The table lists this clonotype with a few counts. This chain uses TRBV12-3 or TRBV12-4 with TRBJ1-1, with D perhaps matching TRBD1 (5 bases). The CDR3 runs 15 residues. The V end lost 3 bases, the J end lost 1 base, and 12 bases lay between the germline ends. This CDR3 is CASSFGGDGNTEAFF. The CDR3 DNA reads TGTGCCAGCAGTTTCGGCGGGGACGGGAACACTGAAGCTTTCTTT.

This clonotype was counted only a few times. The rearrangement joins TRBV7-3 to TRBJ1-2; 8 bases are shared with TRBD1. The CDR3 is 13 amino acids. Per the germline V gene, CDR1 is SGHTA and CDR2 is FQGTGA. The junction had 6 bases not matched to a gene; V was cut back by 2 bases and J by 10 bases. CDR3 nucleotides: TGTGCCAGCAGCTTACCCGGACAGGGAGCCTACACCTTC. Its translation is CASSLPGQGAYTF.

This chain links TRBV20-1 with TRBJ2-3; D may match TRBD1 or TRBD2 (5 bases each). Germline V gene sequence: CDR1 DFQATT, CDR2 SNEGSKA (reference sequence). Trimming cost V 4 bases and J 6 bases, with 14 bases left between them. This CDR3 has 13 residues. For the CDR3, the DNA is TGCAGTGCTAAGGGACCCACCACGGATACGCAGTATTTT. Its protein is CSAKGPTTDTQYF.

In this sample, this clonotype turned up a few times. The chain uses TRBV12-3 or TRBV12-4 and TRBJ2-5; possibly TRBD2 for D (5 bases). The V and J ends lost 2 bases and 5 bases respectively, with 9 bases between them. This CDR3 has 13 amino acids. CDR3 in DNA: TGTGCCAGCAGTTTAATGTCGGGGGAGACCCAGTACTTC. Translated, it gives CASSLMSGETQYF.

The chain is built from TRBV15 and TRBJ2-1; TRBD2 might be the D (5 bases). Trimming left V 7 bases short and J 3 bases short, with 16 bases between. Germline CDR1 LNHNV, CDR2 YYDKDF (reference sequence). The CDR3 is 15 amino acids. CDR3 protein: CATTVRGDGYNEQFF. The CDR3 nucleotides are TGTGCCACCACGGTTCGGGGTGATGGCTACAATGAGCAGTTCTTC.

The chain combines TRBV29-1 with TRBJ1-1; D is possibly TRBD1 (6 bases). There are 14 residues in the CDR3. Germline CDR1 and CDR2: SQVTM and ANQGSEA. V gave up 4 bases and J gave up 1 base, with 13 bases separating them. CDR3 in DNA: TGCAGCGTTGTCCTGGGGGCACCGAACACTGAAGCTTTCTTT. As protein: CSVVLGAPNTEAFF.

The genes are TRBV25-1 and TRBJ2-6; 8 bases are shared with TRBD1. Trimming at V came to 6 bases and at J to 3 bases, leaving 10 bases not matched to a gene. Germline-derived CDR1 and CDR2 are MGHDK and SYGVNS. The CDR3 length is 17 residues. The CDR3: CASRRQGIVSGANVLTF. The CDR3 coding sequence is TGTGCCAGCAGGAGACAGGGGATTGTAAGTGGGGCCAACGTCCTGACTTTC.

V gene TRBV6-6 combines with J gene TRBJ2-3, with 7 bases that match TRBD1. Per the germline V gene, CDR1 is MNHNY and CDR2 is SVGAGI (reference sequence). V lost 0 bases to trimming and J lost 1 base; unmatched junction nucleotides: 4. This CDR3 has 16 residues. CDR3 protein: CASSYSVGQGTDTQYF. The CDR3, as DNA: TGTGCCAGCAGTTACTCTGTAGGACAGGGCACAGATACGCAGTATTTT.

V usage is TRBV20-1 and J usage is TRBJ1-5; D perhaps matches TRBD1 (6 bases). The CDR3 is 13 residues long. The ends were cut back, 2 bases at V and 8 bases at J, with 13 bases in the middle. Germline CDR1 is DFQATT and CDR2 is SNEGSKA (reference sequence). CDR3 loop: CSARYDRTKPQHF. The CDR3 DNA reads as TGCAGTGCTAGATATGACAGGACGAAGCCCCAGCATTTT.

This clonotype was seen a few times. The V gene is TRBV7-2, the J gene TRBJ2-7; either TRBD1 or TRBD2 may fit D (6 bases each). With 4 bases removed from V and 3 bases from J, the gap between germline ends came to 10 bases. Germline V gene lookup returns CDR1 SGHTA and CDR2 FQGNSA. This CDR3 is 13 amino acids long. The CDR3 DNA reads TGTGCCAGCAGCTCGGGGGCCATCTACGAGCAGTACTTC. Translated, it gives CASSSGAIYEQYF.

The chain joins TRBV14 to TRBJ2-4, with a possible D match to TRBD2 (5 bases). Germline V CDR1 and CDR2: SGHDN, FVKESK. There are 14 residues in the CDR3. The V end lost 0 bases, the J end lost 13 bases, and 16 bases lay between the germline ends. In DNA, the CDR3 is TGTGCCAGCAGCCAAGAGGAGCGGCAGGATGAGCAGTACTTC. Amino acid sequence: CASSQEERQDEQYF.

A few counts support this clonotype. The rearrangement joins TRBV27 to TRBJ2-1, with unresolved D. Germline V CDR1 and CDR2: MNHEY, SMNVEV (reference sequence). The CDR3 is 14 amino acids. CDR3 amino acids: CRRRSPCYYNEQFF. As DNA, the CDR3 is TGTCGTCGGCGGTCCCCCTGTTACTACAATGAGCAGTTCTTC.

The CDR3, as DNA: TGTGCCAGCAGTTTAGAGAACCTGTATGATACGCAGTATTTT. Its translation: CASSLENLYDTQYF. The chain carries TRBV27 and TRBJ2-3; D is ambiguous. CDR1 and CDR2 from the germline V gene are MNHEY and SMNVEV (reference sequence). Trimming took 2 bases from V and 6 from J, leaving 12 bases between them. The CDR3 covers 14 residues.

Many counts were recorded for this clonotype. This sequence joins TRBV7-6 and TRBJ2-6, with D possibly matching TRBD2 (5 bases). Germline V CDR1 and CDR2: SGHVS, FNYEAQ. Trimming took 7 bases from V and 0 from J, leaving 13 bases between them. This CDR3 comprises 16 residues. The CDR3 bases are TGTGCCAGCACGCCCGGACTCAGCTCTGGGGCCAACGTCCTGACTTTC. It yields the protein CASTPGLSSGANVLTF.

In this sample, this clonotype turned up a few times. The chain is built from TRBV20-1 and TRBJ2-7; D might be TRBD1 (5 bases). V dropped 5 bases and J dropped 3 bases, with 20 bases sitting between them. The CDR3 runs 15 residues. Germline V gene lookup returns CDR1 DFQATT and CDR2 SNEGSKA (reference sequence). The CDR3 DNA reads TGCAGTGCTCCGCCCCGGTCAGGGAAATTCTACGAGCAGTACTTC. Translation gives CSAPPRSGKFYEQYF.

This chain uses TRBV9 with TRBJ2-3, with 7 bases that match TRBD2. V was pared by 4 bases and J by 0 bases, with 8 bases of the junction left unmatched. The germline gives CDR1 SGDLS, CDR2 YYNGEE. This CDR3 region has 16 residues. The chain's CDR3 is CASSPREAGSTDTQYF. DNA of the CDR3: TGTGCCAGCAGCCCCCGGGAGGCGGGAAGCACAGATACGCAGTATTTT.

This clonotype showed up just a few times. V usage is TRBV12-3 or TRBV12-4 and J usage is TRBJ2-7; unclear D gene. V dropped 7 bases and J dropped 2 bases, with 15 bases sitting between them. The CDR3 covers 14 residues. As DNA, the CDR3 is TGTGCCAGCACCCTGACCCGTTCTGCCTACGAGCAGTACTTC. It is translated as CASTLTRSAYEQYF.

The chain employs TRBV15 and TRBJ1-2; 7 bases agree with TRBD1. The CDR3 runs 15 residues. J gave up 2 bases and V 1 base, and 4 bases lay outside the gene matches. Germline V gives CDR1 LNHNV, CDR2 YYDKDF (reference sequence). CDR3 DNA sequence: TGTGCCACCAGCAGAGTAGGGACAGACAACTATGGCTACACCTTC. The encoded protein is CATSRVGTDNYGYTF.

This clonotype was recorded a few times. The gene calls are TRBV20-1 and TRBJ1-4; perhaps TRBD1 as D (6 bases). The germline V gene encodes CDR1 DFQATT and CDR2 SNEGSKA (reference sequence). Trimming took off 3 bases at V and 7 bases at J, with 12 bases between the two ends. This CDR3 is 13 amino acids long. The CDR3 region is CSARQGSTEKLFF. The CDR3 bases are TGCAGTGCTAGGCAGGGGAGTACTGAAAAACTGTTTTTT.

The chain couples TRBV7-2 to TRBJ2-1, with D possibly matching TRBD1 (6 bases). The V and J ends lost 3 bases and 9 bases respectively, with 12 bases between them. The CDR3 sequence is 13 residues long. The germline CDR1 and CDR2 sequences are SGHTA and FQGNSA. The CDR3 loop is CASSLLQGFEQFF. The CDR3 nucleotides read TGTGCCAGCAGCTTGCTCCAGGGGTTTGAGCAGTTCTTC.

The chain joins TRBV5-1 to TRBJ2-1; D may be TRBD2 (5 bases). Trimming took off 2 bases at V and 4 bases at J, with 19 bases between the two ends. The CDR3 is 17 amino acids. CDR1 and CDR2 from the germline V gene are SGHRS and YFSETQ. CDR3 residues: CASSFSIGVSPYNEQFF. The CDR3 DNA reads TGCGCCAGCAGCTTTAGCATCGGGGTATCTCCATACAATGAGCAGTTCTTC.

At least ten counts were recorded for this clonotype. The chain links TRBV12-3 or TRBV12-4 to TRBJ1-2, with D tentatively TRBD1 (5 bases). CDR3 length equals 14 residues. Trimming left V 6 bases short and J 2 bases short, with 13 bases between. CDR3 bases: TGTGCCAGCAGGACGACGGGACTCAACTATGGCTACACCTTC. Translation: CASRTTGLNYGYTF.

This clonotype was found a few times. The chain couples TRBV20-1 to TRBJ1-3; tentatively, D is TRBD1 (5 bases). V lost 3 bases, J lost 0 bases, and 18 bases lay in between. Per germline, CDR1 DFQATT and CDR2 SNEGSKA (reference sequence). The CDR3 has 17 amino acids. The DNA of the CDR3 is TGCAGTGCTAGTACCTATACGGGGCCGGCCTCTGGAAACACCATATATTTT. This translates into CSASTYTGPASGNTIYF.

CDR3 sequence: CSARPETGHDTEAFF. CDR3 DNA: TGCAGTGCTAGACCGGAGACAGGGCATGACACTGAAGCTTTCTTT. The V call is TRBV20-1, the J call TRBJ1-1, with 7 bases lining up with TRBD1. Looked up from germline, CDR1 is DFQATT and CDR2 is SNEGSKA (reference sequence). V shed 2 bases and J 3 bases; nucleotides not matched to a gene: 9. The CDR3 has 15 residues.

As DNA, the CDR3 is TGCAGCATTACTAGGACAGGGCCGGGAGAGCAGTACTTC. This codes for CSITRTGPGEQYF. This chain joins TRBV29-1 and TRBJ2-5; 8 positions match TRBD1. The CDR3 sequence is 13 residues long. Looked up from germline, CDR1 is SQVTM and CDR2 is ANQGSEA. Trimming cost V 8 bases and J 11 bases; bases outside gene matches: 16.

The chain carries TRBV20-1 and TRBJ2-3; the match to TRBD1 covers 7 bases. Germline V gene sequence: CDR1 DFQATT, CDR2 SNEGSKA (reference sequence). With V trimmed by 5 bases and J by 5 bases, 1 base remained unmatched. This CDR3 is 11 amino acids long. CDR3 in amino acids: CSAYRGDTQYF. The CDR3 nucleotides read TGCAGTGCTTACAGGGGAGATACGCAGTATTTT.